Below are 27 T cell receptor beta chains sequenced from a single sample in a study of radiotherapy plus CTLA-4 blockade in lung cancer. TCRdb keeps only in-frame clones here, not all; method: immunoSEQ multiplex PCR. This sample has 70,000 to 85,000 clones, with roughly 70% found just once. The sample here was peripheral blood, taken from a patient treated with radiotherapy plus ipilimumab. The source is a human donor with non-small cell lung cancer whose response to radiotherapy plus ipilimumab could not be evaluated.

The chain is built from TRBV7-7 and TRBJ1-1, with D perhaps matching TRBD1 (6 bases). V shed 4 bases and J shed 6 bases, with 21 bases lying between them. CDR1 and CDR2 from the germline V gene are SSHAT and FNYEAQ (reference sequence). This CDR3 is 16 amino acids long. The CDR3 sequence is CASSSSQGNWWSEAFF. CDR3 nucleotide sequence: TGTGCCAGCAGCTCTAGCCAGGGGAATTGGTGGTCTGAAGCTTTCTTT.

The rearrangement links TRBV4-1 to TRBJ2-2; weak D call: TRBD2 (5 bases). Germline V gene data show CDR1 as MGHRA and CDR2 as YSYEKL. Trimming shortened V by 1 base and J by 5 bases, and 8 bases separated the two germline ends. The CDR3 runs 14 residues. CDR3 coding DNA: TGCGCCAGCAGCCAAGGTCGAGGGACCGGGGAGCTGTTTTTT. It translates to CASSQGRGTGELFF.

This clone was counted between two and nine times. This chain links TRBV5-1 with TRBJ2-2, with 8 bases that match TRBD2. Germline lookup yields CDR1 SGHRS and CDR2 YFSETQ. CDR3 length: 16 amino acids. Trimming removed 0 bases from V and 1 base from J; junction bases left unmatched: 2. CDR3 in DNA: TGCGCCAGCAGCTTGGCCACTAGCGGGAACACCGGGGAGCTGTTTTTT. Translation gives CASSLATSGNTGELFF.

J is TRBJ2-5 and V is TRBV13; the match to TRBD2 covers 10 bases. This CDR3 is 15 amino acids long. Per germline, CDR1 PRHDT and CDR2 FYEKMQ (reference sequence). The V segment lost 4 bases and the J segment 2 bases; nucleotides outside the gene matches: 4. The CDR3: CASSSELAGQETQYF. The DNA for the CDR3 is TGTGCCAGCAGCTCGGAACTAGCGGGGCAAGAGACCCAGTACTTC.

This clone is a singleton in its sample. Likely a read error: the CDR3 ends without its conserved phenylalanine or tryptophan. This chain connects TRBV7-2 to TRBJ1-6; 11 positions agree with TRBD1. The CDR3 consists of 16 residues. V trimming: 2 bases; J trimming: 10 bases; junction bases outside the gene matches: 7. Germline V lookup: CDR1 SGHTA, CDR2 FQGNSA. This CDR3 reads CASSLPGGQGGSPLHL. The CDR3 DNA sequence: TGTGCCAGCAGCTTACCCGGGGGACAGGGGGGATCACCCCTCCACCTT.

V is TRBV6-1 and J is TRBJ2-3; 8 nucleotides agree with TRBD2. Germline CDR1 MNHNS, CDR2 SASEGT. V lost 4 bases, J lost 2 bases, and 5 bases stayed unmatched. CDR3 length equals 15 residues. DNA of the CDR3: TGTGCCAGCAGTGTTACTAGCGGACACACAGATACGCAGTATTTT. Its protein is CASSVTSGHTDTQYF.

The rearrangement joins TRBV13 to TRBJ2-7; D might be TRBD2 (6 bases). Deletions cut 7 bases from V and 3 bases from J, with 19 bases between. CDR3 size: 15 residues. CDR1 and CDR2 (germline): PRHDT, FYEKMQ (reference sequence). The CDR3 bases are TGTGCCAGCACCAAATTTGGCGGGAAGGGCTACGAGCAGTACTTC. Amino acids: CASTKFGGKGYEQYF.

The rearrangement uses TRBV28 and TRBJ2-1, with 7 bases matching TRBD2. The CDR3 length is 15 residues. Unmatched junction bases numbered 13, after V lost 5 bases and J lost 9 bases. Germline V CDR1 and CDR2: MDHEN, SYDVKM. The CDR3 DNA reads TGTGCCAGCAGTCCTTATCTAGGCTCGGGAGGTGAGCAGTTCTTC. Translating it yields CASSPYLGSGGEQFF.

The J gene is TRBJ2-1, the V gene TRBV19; 12 bases map to TRBD2. V lost 5 bases, J lost 4 bases, and 6 bases stayed unmatched. Germline V gives CDR1 LNHDA, CDR2 SQIVND (reference sequence). This CDR3 is 16 amino acids long. The CDR3 nucleotides read TGTGCCAGTAGTCGCAGACTAGCGGGGGCTTACAATGAGCAGTTCTTC. This sequence encodes CASSRRLAGAYNEQFF. The full variable domain, its missing parts supplied by reference TRBV19 and TRBJ2-1, is DGGITQSPKYLFRKEGQNVTLSCEQNLNHDAMYWYRQDPGQGLRLIYYSQIVNDFQKGDIAEGYSVSREKKESFPLTVTSAQKNPTAFYLCASSRRLAGAYNEQFFGPGTRLTVL.

The chain carries TRBV27 and TRBJ1-5, with TRBD1 identical over 7 bases. Germline V CDR1 and CDR2: MNHEY, SMNVEV (reference sequence). Trimming at V came to 4 bases and at J to 8 bases, leaving 8 bases not matched to a gene. This CDR3 has 14 amino acids. CDR3 loop: CASSSQGQGEPQHF. CDR3 in DNA: TGTGCCAGCAGTTCCCAGGGGCAGGGGGAGCCCCAGCATTTT.

J is TRBJ1-1 and V is TRBV28; 9 nucleotides match TRBD1. V lost 6 bases to trimming and J lost 8 bases; unmatched junction nucleotides: 1. In germline, CDR1 is MDHEN, CDR2 SYDVKM. The CDR3 is 11 amino acids. The chain's CDR3 is CASRGQGEAFF. CDR3 sequence (DNA): TGTGCCAGCAGAGGACAGGGGGAAGCTTTCTTT.

This clone was seen only a few times. This sequence joins TRBV27 and TRBJ1-1; 8 nucleotides line up with TRBD1. V lost 6 bases to trimming and J lost 5 bases; unmatched junction nucleotides: 8. CDR3 length: 14 amino acids. Germline CDR1 and CDR2: MNHEY and SMNVEV (reference sequence). The CDR3, as DNA: TGTGCCAGCAGCCCCGCTGACAGGGGAACTGAAGCTTTCTTT. This translates into CASSPADRGTEAFF.

V usage is TRBV5-6 and J usage is TRBJ2-7; weak D call: TRBD1 (6 bases). The CDR3 is 14 amino acids. The V gene's germline CDR1 is SGHDT and CDR2 YYEEEE. The V gene lost 4 bases and the J gene lost 1 base, with 12 bases spanning the gap. CDR3 residues: CASSPDSLSYEQYF. CDR3 nucleotides: TGTGCCAGCAGCCCGGACAGTCTGTCCTACGAGCAGTACTTC.

The chain is built from TRBV2 and TRBJ2-5; the match to TRBD2 covers 9 bases. The ends lost 3 bases at V and 4 bases at J; junction bases unmatched: 6. This CDR3 comprises 15 residues. Germline CDR1 is SNHLY and CDR2 is FYNNEI. CDR3 sequence reads: CASSDRAGGGETQYF. CDR3 DNA sequence: TGTGCCAGCAGTGACCGAGCGGGGGGTGGAGAGACCCAGTACTTC.

In its sample, this clone was seen a few times. The chain links TRBV7-9 to TRBJ1-2, with D possibly matching TRBD1 (5 bases). Per the germline V gene, CDR1 is SEHNR and CDR2 is FQNEAQ (reference sequence). Trimming cost V 6 bases and J 3 bases, with 26 bases left between them. The CDR3 consists of 18 residues. CDR3 loop: CASSSEGGQGLFYYGYTF. The DNA for the CDR3 is TGTGCCAGCAGTTCCGAGGGAGGGCAGGGTCTATTTTACTATGGCTACACCTTC.

The V call is TRBV7-2, the J call TRBJ1-5; TRBD1 matches at 9 bases. This CDR3 comprises 17 residues. Germline CDR1 reads SGHTA; CDR2 reads FQGNSA. Unmatched junction bases numbered 4, after V lost 1 base and J lost 0 bases. The CDR3 sequence is CASSLGTGGYSNQPQHF. CDR3 DNA sequence: TGTGCCAGCAGCTTAGGTACAGGGGGCTATAGCAATCAGCCCCAGCATTTT.

The chain links TRBV7-9 to TRBJ2-1; 7 bases are shared with TRBD2. Germline V gene data show CDR1 as SEHNR and CDR2 as FQNEAQ (reference sequence). V lost 5 bases and J lost 0; bases outside the gene matches: 7. The CDR3 spans 16 residues. The CDR3 sequence is CASSDTGTNSYNEQFF. CDR3 DNA: TGTGCCAGCAGCGACACCGGGACTAACTCCTACAATGAGCAGTTCTTC.

The chain is built from TRBV5-1 and TRBJ2-5, with a possible D match to TRBD2 (5 bases). CDR3 length: 13 amino acids. Trimming took off 4 bases at V and 1 base at J, with 8 bases between the two ends. The V gene's germline CDR1 is SGHRS and CDR2 YFSETQ. CDR3 nucleotides: TGCGCCAGCAGCGCGACTACCCAAGAGACCCAGTACTTC. Protein: CASSATTQETQYF.

The chain uses TRBV9 and TRBJ2-1, with a possible D match to TRBD2 (5 bases). Per the germline V gene, CDR1 is SGDLS and CDR2 is YYNGEE. CDR3 length equals 14 residues. V was shortened by 0 bases and J by 8 bases, with 12 bases between the two germline ends. CDR3 coding DNA: TGTGCCAGCAGCGTAGGAGGGAGCGCGGATGAGCAGTTCTTC. Translating gives CASSVGGSADEQFF.

V usage is TRBV9 and J usage is TRBJ2-6; 10 bases agree with TRBD2. The V gene's germline CDR1 is SGDLS and CDR2 YYNGEE. V shed 2 bases and J 0 bases; nucleotides not matched to a gene: 14. The CDR3 runs to 21 residues. CDR3 DNA sequence: TGTGCCAGCAGCGTCGGTCTAGCGGGGGATCCCCGAAGCTCTGGGGCCAACGTCCTGACTTTC. Its translation is CASSVGLAGDPRSSGANVLTF.

The chain has TRBV29-1 and TRBJ1-2, with 7 bases lining up with TRBD1. This CDR3 is 14 amino acids long. V lost 6 bases to trimming and J lost 2 bases; unmatched junction nucleotides: 9. Per the germline V gene, CDR1 is SQVTM and CDR2 is ANQGSEA. Here the CDR3 DNA reads TGCAGCGTGTATACAGGGGCTGGAAACTATGGCTACACCTTC. Amino acid sequence: CSVYTGAGNYGYTF.

The V call is TRBV5-4, the J call TRBJ2-3; D is possibly TRBD2 (5 bases). The germline V gene encodes CDR1 SGHNT and CDR2 YYREEE (reference sequence). There are 15 residues in the CDR3. V dropped 0 bases and J dropped 5 bases, with 13 bases sitting between them. CDR3 amino acids: CASSLAPGIGDTQYF. The CDR3 coding sequence is TGTGCCAGCAGCTTGGCCCCGGGGATTGGAGATACGCAGTATTTT.

V is TRBV6-5 and J is TRBJ2-7, with 7 bases identical to TRBD2. V was pared by 8 bases and J by 6 bases, with 10 bases of the junction left unmatched. Germline V CDR1 and CDR2: MNHEY, SVGAGI. The CDR3 totals 13 residues. The CDR3 region is CASLLGGTGEQYF. CDR3 nucleotide sequence: TGTGCCAGCCTCTTGGGGGGGACGGGCGAGCAGTACTTC.

This rearrangement joins TRBV6-4 to TRBJ1-5, with 9 positions matching TRBD1. The ends lost 6 bases at V and 5 bases at J; junction bases unmatched: 8. CDR3 length equals 15 residues. Germline loops: CDR1 MRHNA, CDR2 SNTAGT. The CDR3: CASRATGGADQPQHF. DNA of the CDR3: TGTGCCAGCAGAGCCACAGGGGGCGCAGATCAGCCCCAGCATTTT.

V and J are TRBV29-1 and TRBJ2-5; TRBD2 aligns across 10 bases. The CDR3 extends over 15 amino acids. J gave up 4 bases and V 3 bases, and 8 bases lay outside the gene matches. Germline values: CDR1 SQVTM, CDR2 ANQGSEA. CDR3 DNA sequence: TGCAGCGTTGATTCCTGGGCTAGCGGGAGAGAGACCCAGTACTTC. This codes for CSVDSWASGRETQYF.

The V gene is TRBV28, the J gene TRBJ2-4; a weak D match, TRBD1 (6 bases). There are 14 residues in the CDR3. Germline-derived CDR1 and CDR2 are MDHEN and SYDVKM. Trimming left V 1 base short and J 8 bases short, with 12 bases between. In DNA form, the CDR3 reads TGTGCCAGCAGTTTATTCCGGGACAACTACATTCAGTACTTC. Translated, it gives CASSLFRDNYIQYF.

Only one count was recorded for this clone. This chain connects TRBV7-3 to TRBJ2-5; 7 bases line up with TRBD1. V was pared by 5 bases and J by 3 bases, with 6 bases of the junction left unmatched. CDR1 SGHTA and CDR2 FQGTGA come from the germline V gene. The CDR3 totals 14 residues. The CDR3 DNA sequence: TGTGCCAGCAGCCCGCGACAGGGCGAAGAGACCCAGTACTTC. It translates to CASSPRQGEETQYF.